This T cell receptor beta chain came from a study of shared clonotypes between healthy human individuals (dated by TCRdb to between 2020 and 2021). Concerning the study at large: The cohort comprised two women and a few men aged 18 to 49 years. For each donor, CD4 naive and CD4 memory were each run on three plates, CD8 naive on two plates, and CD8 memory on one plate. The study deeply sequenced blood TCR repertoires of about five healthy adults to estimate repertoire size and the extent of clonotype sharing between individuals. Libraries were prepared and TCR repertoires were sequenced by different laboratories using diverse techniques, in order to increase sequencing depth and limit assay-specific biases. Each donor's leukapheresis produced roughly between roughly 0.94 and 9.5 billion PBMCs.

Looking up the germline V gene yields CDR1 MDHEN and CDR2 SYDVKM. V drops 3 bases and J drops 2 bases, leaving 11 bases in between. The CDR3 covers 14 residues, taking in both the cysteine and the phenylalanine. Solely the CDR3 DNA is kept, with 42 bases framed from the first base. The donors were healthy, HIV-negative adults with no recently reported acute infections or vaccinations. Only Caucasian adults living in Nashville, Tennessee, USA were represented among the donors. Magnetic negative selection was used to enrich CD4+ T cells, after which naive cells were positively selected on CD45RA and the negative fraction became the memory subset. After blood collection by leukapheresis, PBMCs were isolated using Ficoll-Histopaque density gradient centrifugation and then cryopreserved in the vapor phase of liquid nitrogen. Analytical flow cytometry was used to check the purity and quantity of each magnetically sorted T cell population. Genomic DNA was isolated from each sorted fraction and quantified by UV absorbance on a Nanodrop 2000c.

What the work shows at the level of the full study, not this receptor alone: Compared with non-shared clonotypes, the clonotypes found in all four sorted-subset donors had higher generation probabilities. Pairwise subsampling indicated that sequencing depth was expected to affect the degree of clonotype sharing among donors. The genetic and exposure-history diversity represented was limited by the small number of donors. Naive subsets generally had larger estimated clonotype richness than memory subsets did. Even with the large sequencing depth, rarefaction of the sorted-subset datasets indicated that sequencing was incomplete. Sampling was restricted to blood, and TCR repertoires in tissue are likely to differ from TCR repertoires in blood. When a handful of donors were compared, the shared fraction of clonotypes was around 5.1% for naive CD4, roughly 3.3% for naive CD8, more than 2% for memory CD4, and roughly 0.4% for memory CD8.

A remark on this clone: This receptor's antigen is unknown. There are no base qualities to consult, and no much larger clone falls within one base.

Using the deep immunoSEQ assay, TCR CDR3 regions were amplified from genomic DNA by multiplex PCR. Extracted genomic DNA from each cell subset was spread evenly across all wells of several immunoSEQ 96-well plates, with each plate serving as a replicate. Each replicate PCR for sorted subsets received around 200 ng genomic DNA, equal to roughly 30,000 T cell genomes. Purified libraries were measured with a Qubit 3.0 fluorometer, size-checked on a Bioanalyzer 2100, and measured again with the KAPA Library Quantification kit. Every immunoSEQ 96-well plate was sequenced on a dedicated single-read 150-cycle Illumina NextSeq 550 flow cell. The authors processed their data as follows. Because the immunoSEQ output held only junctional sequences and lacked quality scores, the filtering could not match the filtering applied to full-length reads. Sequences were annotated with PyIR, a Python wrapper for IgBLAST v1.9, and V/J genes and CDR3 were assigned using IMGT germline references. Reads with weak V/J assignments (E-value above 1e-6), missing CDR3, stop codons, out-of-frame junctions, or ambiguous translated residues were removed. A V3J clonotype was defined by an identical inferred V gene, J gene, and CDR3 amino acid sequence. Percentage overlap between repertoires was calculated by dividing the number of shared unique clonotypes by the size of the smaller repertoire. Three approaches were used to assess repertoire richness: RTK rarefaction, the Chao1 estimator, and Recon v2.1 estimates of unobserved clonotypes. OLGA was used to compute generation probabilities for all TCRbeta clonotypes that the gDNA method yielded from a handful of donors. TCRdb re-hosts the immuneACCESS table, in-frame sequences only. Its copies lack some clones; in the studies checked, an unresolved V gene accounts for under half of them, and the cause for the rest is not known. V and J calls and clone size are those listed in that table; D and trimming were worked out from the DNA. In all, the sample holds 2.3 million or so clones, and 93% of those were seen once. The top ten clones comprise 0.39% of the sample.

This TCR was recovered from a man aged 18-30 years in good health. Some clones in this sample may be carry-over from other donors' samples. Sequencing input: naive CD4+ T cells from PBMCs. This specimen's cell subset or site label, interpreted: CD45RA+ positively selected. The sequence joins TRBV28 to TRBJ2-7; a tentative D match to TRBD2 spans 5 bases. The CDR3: CASSFQAEAYEQYF. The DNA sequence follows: TGTGCCAGCAGTTTCCAAGCGGAAGCCTACGAGCAGTACTTC. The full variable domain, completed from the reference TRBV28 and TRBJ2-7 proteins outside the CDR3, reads DVKVTQSSRYLVKRTGEKVFLECVQDMDHENMFWYRQDPGLGLRLIYFSYDVKMKEKGDIPEGYSVSREKKERFSLILESASTNQTSMYLCASSFQAEAYEQYFGPGTRLTVT.